The clone carrying this TCR beta chain was recorded a few times. Its antigen remains unknown. This entry belongs to a study of response to subunit inactivated influenza vaccine. Study observations and caveats: With each seasonal influenza vaccination, the authors suggested, few new T cells are recruited.

TCRdb reprocessed the RT-PCR reads via MiXCR and lists one record per CDR3 protein. Of about 570,000 distinct CDR3 sequences in the sample, about 11% were seen once. Germline V gene sequence: CDR1 SNHLY, CDR2 FYNNEI. V trimming: 4 bases; J trimming: 6 bases; junction bases outside the gene matches: 9. This CDR3 spans 16 amino acids. These records were also assigned to another study, of T cells expressing NK-cell markers. That report adds: UMI-tagged 5'RACE template switching yielded the TCR beta cDNA. It was sorted CD3+CD56-NKG2C+, CD3+CD56+NKG2C- and CD3+CD56+NKG2C+ T cells that provided the TCR beta repertoires. These clonotypes, the leaders elsewhere, also led the CD3+CD56-NKG2C+ fraction in a handful of donors. It is unclear if expanded NKG2C-expressing clones target HCMV antigens.

This chain uses TRBV2 with TRBJ2-5; TRBD2 aligns across 12 bases. The TCR was taken from a man between 50 and 59 years old who received an inactivated influenza vaccine. Material: PBMCs from blood, obtained on the day of vaccination. The CDR3 DNA reads TGTGCCAGCAGTGGACCCCTAGCGGGAGGGCCCCAGACCCAGTACTTC. It is translated as CASSGPLAGGPQTQYF. The full variable domain, rest sourced from reference TRBV2 and TRBJ2-5, is EPEVTQTPSHQVTQMGQEVILRCVPISNHLYFYWYRQILGQKVEFLVSFYNNEISEKSEIFDDQFSVERPDGSNFTLKIRSTKLEDSAMYFCASSGPLAGGPQTQYFGPGTRLLVL.